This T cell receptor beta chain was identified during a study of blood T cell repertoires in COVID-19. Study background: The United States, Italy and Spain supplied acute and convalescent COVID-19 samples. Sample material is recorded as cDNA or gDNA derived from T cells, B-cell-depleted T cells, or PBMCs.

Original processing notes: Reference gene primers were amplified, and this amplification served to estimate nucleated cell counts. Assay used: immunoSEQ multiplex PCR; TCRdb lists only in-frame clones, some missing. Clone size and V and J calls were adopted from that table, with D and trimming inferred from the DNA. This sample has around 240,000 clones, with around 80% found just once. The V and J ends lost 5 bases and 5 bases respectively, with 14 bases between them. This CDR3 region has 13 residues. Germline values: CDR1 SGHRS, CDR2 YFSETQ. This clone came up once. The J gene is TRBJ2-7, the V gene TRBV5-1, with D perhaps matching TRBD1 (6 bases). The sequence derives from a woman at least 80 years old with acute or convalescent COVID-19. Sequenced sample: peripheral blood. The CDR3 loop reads CASRVQGSDEQYF. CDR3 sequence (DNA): TGCGCCAGCAGGGTACAGGGCTCGGACGAGCAGTACTTC.